The 2 T cell receptor beta chains reported below all come from one sample, sequenced in a study of T cell responses to AZD1222 COVID-19 vaccine. The assay was immunoSEQ multiplex PCR, and TCRdb's table has in-frame clones only and misses some. The repertoire holds fewer than 200,000 clones, with approximately 92% as singletons. The sequencing used peripheral blood, collected on day 0 of AZD1222 vaccination. The receptors were gathered from an adult in good health.

The chain is built from TRBV19 and TRBJ2-7; a weak D match, TRBD1 (5 bases). The V and J ends lost 2 bases and 5 bases respectively, with 13 bases between them. Germline V gene data show CDR1 as LNHDA and CDR2 as SQIVND (reference sequence). CDR3 length: 14 amino acids. CDR3 sequence: CASSIRLGANEQYF. In DNA form, the CDR3 reads TGTGCCAGTAGTATACGCCTTGGGGCAAACGAGCAGTACTTC.

This rearrangement joins TRBV3-1 (or the pseudogene TRBV3-2) to TRBJ1-4, with a tentative D call TRBD1 (5 bases). Germline values: CDR1 LGHDT, CDR2 YNNKEL (reference sequence). The CDR3 totals 15 residues. V was clipped by 4 bases and J by 8 bases, with 17 bases between them. CDR3: CASSPNPGRDEKLFF. CDR3 bases: TGTGCCAGCAGCCCTAATCCGGGTCGGGACGAAAAACTGTTTTTT.